This passage covers 6 T cell receptor beta chains from one sample sequenced in a study of long-term antiretroviral therapy in people with HIV. Survey-level immunoSEQ v3.0 assays were run. Produced via immunoSEQ multiplex PCR; TCRdb's table is partial and in-frame only. The sample gives over 7,500 clones, roughly four fifths of which show up once; approximately 15% is in the top ten. The sample in question was unsorted PBMCs, obtained 0.1 years after starting antiretroviral therapy. Every receptor here comes from a man aged 35 to 55 with HIV.

The V call is TRBV4-3, the J call TRBJ2-1, with TRBD1 as a possible D gene (6 bases). The ends were cut back, 2 bases at V and 3 bases at J, with 14 bases in the middle. This CDR3 region has 16 residues. Germline V lookup: CDR1 LGHNA, CDR2 YSLEER. The CDR3 nucleotides are TGCGCCAGCAGCCAATGGGGGCCAGAGGACTACAATGAGCAGTTCTTC. The encoded protein is CASSQWGPEDYNEQFF.

The chain links TRBV27 to TRBJ1-5; perhaps TRBD1 as D (5 bases). The length of the CDR3 is 15 residues. Trimming removed 1 base at V and 0 bases at J, with 7 bases between. Germline lookup yields CDR1 MNHEY and CDR2 SMNVEV (reference sequence). This CDR3 is CASSLWGNSNQPQHF. CDR3 bases: TGTGCCAGCAGTTTATGGGGGAATAGCAATCAGCCCCAGCATTTT.

V and J are TRBV6-5 and TRBJ2-7, with D possibly TRBD1 on 6 matching bases. V was shortened by 6 bases and J by 3 bases, with 15 bases between the two germline ends. This CDR3 contains 14 residues. Germline values: CDR1 MNHEY, CDR2 SVGAGI. Here the CDR3 reads CASSRTALGYEQYF. CDR3 nucleotide sequence: TGTGCCAGCAGCAGGACAGCCCTAGGCTACGAGCAGTACTTC.

V usage is TRBV6-5 and J usage is TRBJ2-7, with D perhaps given as TRBD1 or TRBD2 (6 bases each). Per the germline V gene, CDR1 is MNHEY and CDR2 is SVGAGI. V was clipped by 2 bases and J by 3 bases, with 11 bases between them. This CDR3 has 14 residues. CDR3 loop: CASSYGAGHYEQYF. The CDR3 DNA is TGTGCCAGCAGTTACGGGGCGGGACACTACGAGCAGTACTTC.

The chain links TRBV29-1 to TRBJ2-7; possible D gene TRBD1, 5 bases. Trimming left V 0 bases short and J 2 bases short, with 11 bases between. Germline-derived CDR1 and CDR2 are SQVTM and ANQGSEA. The CDR3 is 14 residues long. The CDR3 loop reads CSVEDWSGPYEQYF. CDR3 bases: TGCAGCGTTGAAGACTGGTCAGGGCCCTACGAGCAGTACTTC.

The rearrangement links TRBV7-9 to TRBJ1-6; D is undetermined. Germline V lookup: CDR1 SEHNR, CDR2 FQNEAQ (reference sequence). With 3 bases removed from V and 9 bases from J, the gap between germline ends came to 9 bases. This CDR3 is 13 amino acids long. The CDR3 here is CASSLGGISPLHF. The CDR3 DNA reads TGTGCCAGCAGCTTGGGAGGGATTTCACCCCTCCACTTT. Together with reference TRBV7-9 and TRBJ1-6, the CDR3 gives the full variable domain: DTGVSQNPRHKITKRGQNVTFRCDPISEHNRLYWYRQTLGQGPEFLTYFQNEAQLEKSRLLSDRFSAERPKGSFSTLEIQRTEQGDSAMYLCASSLGGISPLHFGNGTRLTVT.